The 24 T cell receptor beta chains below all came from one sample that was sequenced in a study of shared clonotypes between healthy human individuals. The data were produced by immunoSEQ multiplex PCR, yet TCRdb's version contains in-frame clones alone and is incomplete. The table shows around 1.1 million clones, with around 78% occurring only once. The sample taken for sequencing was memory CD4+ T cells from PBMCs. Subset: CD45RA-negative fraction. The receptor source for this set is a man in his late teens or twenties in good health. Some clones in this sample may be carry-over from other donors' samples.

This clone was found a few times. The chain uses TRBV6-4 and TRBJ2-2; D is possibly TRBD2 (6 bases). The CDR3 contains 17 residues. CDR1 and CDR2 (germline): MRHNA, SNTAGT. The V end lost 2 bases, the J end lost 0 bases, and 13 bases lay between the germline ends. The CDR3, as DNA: TGTGCCAGCAGTGACGGAGTTTGGGGGGCGAACACCGGGGAGCTGTTTTTT. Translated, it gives CASSDGVWGANTGELFF.

DNA of the CDR3: TGTGCCAGCAGTGACGACTACGAGCAGTACTTC. Residues: CASSDDYEQYF. This chain links TRBV6-5 with TRBJ2-7; D not certain. V gave up 5 bases and J gave up 3 bases, with 5 bases separating them. The CDR3 totals 11 residues. Germline CDR1 MNHEY, CDR2 SVGAGI.

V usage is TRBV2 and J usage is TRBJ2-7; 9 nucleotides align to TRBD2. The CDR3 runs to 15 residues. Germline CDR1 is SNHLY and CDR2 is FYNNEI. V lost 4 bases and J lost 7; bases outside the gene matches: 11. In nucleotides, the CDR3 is TGTGCCAGCAGTGTAGTGGTAGCGGGAGTGGGGGAGCAGTACTTC. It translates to CASSVVVAGVGEQYF.

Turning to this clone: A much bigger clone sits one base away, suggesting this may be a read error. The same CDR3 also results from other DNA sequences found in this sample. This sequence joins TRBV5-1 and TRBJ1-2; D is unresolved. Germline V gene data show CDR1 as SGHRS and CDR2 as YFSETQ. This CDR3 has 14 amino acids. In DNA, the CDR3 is TGCGCCAGCAGCTTGGAGGTCTACTCCGGTGGCTATACCTTC. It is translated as CASSLEVYSGGYTF.

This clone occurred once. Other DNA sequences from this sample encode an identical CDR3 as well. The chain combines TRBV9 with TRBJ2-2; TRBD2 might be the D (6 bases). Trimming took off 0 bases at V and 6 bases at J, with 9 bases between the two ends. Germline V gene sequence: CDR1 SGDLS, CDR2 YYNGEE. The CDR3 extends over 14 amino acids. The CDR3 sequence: CASSVGGDAGELFF. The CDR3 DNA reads TGTGCCAGCAGCGTAGGGGGGGACGCCGGGGAGCTGTTTTTT. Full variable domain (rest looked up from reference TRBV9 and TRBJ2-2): DSGVTQTPKHLITATGQRVTLRCSPRSGDLSVYWYQQSLDQGLQFLIQYYNGEERAKGNILERFSAQQFPDLHSELNLSSLELGDSALYFCASSVGGDAGELFFGEGSRLTVL.

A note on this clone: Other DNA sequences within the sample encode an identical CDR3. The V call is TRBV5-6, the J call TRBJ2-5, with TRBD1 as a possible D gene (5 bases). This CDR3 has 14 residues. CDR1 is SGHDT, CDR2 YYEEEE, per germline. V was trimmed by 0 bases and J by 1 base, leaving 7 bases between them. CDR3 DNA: TGTGCCAGCAGCTTGGGGCAGGGCCAAGAGACCCAGTACTTC. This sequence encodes CASSLGQGQETQYF.

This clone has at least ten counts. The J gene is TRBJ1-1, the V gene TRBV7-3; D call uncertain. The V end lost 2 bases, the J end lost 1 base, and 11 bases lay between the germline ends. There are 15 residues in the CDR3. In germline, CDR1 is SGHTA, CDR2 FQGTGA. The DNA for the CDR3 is TGTGCCAGCAGCTTACTCCGGCAGGCGAACACTGAAGCTTTCTTT. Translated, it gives CASSLLRQANTEAFF.

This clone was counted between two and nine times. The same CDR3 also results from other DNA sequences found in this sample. The CDR3 protein is CASSPDRGRDEQYF. CDR3 nucleotide sequence: TGTGCCAGCAGCCCAGACAGGGGGCGGGACGAGCAGTACTTC. This chain uses TRBV7-2 with TRBJ2-7; 10 bases map to TRBD1. This CDR3 region has 14 residues. Germline CDR1 and CDR2: SGHTA and FQGNSA. The trim removed 5 bases at V and 5 bases at J, leaving 6 bases unmatched.

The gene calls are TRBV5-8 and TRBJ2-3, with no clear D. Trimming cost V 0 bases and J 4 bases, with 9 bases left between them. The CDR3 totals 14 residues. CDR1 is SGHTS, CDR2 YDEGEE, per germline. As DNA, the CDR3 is TGTGCCAGCAGCTTGGTTGGATATGCAGATACGCAGTATTTT. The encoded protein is CASSLVGYADTQYF.

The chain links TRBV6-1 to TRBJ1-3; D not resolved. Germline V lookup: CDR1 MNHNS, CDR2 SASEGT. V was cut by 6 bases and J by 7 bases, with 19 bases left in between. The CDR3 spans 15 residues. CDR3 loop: CASRGRPDGGNTIYF. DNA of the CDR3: TGTGCCAGCAGAGGACGGCCCGACGGAGGGAACACCATATATTTT.

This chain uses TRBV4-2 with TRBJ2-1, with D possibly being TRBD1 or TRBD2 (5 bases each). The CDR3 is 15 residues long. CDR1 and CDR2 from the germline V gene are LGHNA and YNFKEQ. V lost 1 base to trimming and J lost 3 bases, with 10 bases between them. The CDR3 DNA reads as TGTGCCAGCAGCCAAGGTCGGGGCGGCTACAATGAGCAGTTCTTC. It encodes CASSQGRGGYNEQFF.

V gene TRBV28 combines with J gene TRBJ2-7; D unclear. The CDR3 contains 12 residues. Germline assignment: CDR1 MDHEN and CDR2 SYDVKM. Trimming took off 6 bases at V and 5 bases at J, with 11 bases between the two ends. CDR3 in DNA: TGTGCCAGCAGACCCAACTGGAACGAGCAGTACTTC. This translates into CASRPNWNEQYF. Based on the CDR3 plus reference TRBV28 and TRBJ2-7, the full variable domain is DVKVTQSSRYLVKRTGEKVFLECVQDMDHENMFWYRQDPGLGLRLIYFSYDVKMKEKGDIPEGYSVSREKKERFSLILESASTNQTSMYLCASRPNWNEQYFGPGTRLTVT.

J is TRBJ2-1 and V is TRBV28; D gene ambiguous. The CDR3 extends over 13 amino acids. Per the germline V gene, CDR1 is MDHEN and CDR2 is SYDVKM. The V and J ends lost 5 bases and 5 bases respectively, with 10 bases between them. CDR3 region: CASSPQADNEQFF. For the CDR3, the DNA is TGTGCCAGCAGTCCCCAGGCGGACAATGAGCAGTTCTTC.

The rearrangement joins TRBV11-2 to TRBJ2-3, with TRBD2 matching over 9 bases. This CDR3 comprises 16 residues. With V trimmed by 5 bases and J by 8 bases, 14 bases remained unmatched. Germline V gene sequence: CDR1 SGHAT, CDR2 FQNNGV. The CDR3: CASSPRQGLAQSTQYF. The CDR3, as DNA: TGTGCCAGCAGCCCGAGACAGGGACTAGCACAGTCTACGCAGTATTTT.

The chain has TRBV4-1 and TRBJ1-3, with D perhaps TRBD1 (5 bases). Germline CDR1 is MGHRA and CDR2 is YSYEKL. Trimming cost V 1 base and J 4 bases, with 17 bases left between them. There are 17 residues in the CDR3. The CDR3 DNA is TGCGCCAGCAGCCAAGGAGACAGCCCTGGGGTAGGAAACACCATATATTTT. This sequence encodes CASSQGDSPGVGNTIYF.

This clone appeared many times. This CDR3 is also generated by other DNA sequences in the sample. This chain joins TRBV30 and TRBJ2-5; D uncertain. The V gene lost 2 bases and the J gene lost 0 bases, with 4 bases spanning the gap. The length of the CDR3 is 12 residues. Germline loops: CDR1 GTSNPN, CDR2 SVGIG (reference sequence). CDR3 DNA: TGTGCCTGGAGTCCCTACCAAGAGACCCAGTACTTC. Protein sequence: CAWSPYQETQYF.

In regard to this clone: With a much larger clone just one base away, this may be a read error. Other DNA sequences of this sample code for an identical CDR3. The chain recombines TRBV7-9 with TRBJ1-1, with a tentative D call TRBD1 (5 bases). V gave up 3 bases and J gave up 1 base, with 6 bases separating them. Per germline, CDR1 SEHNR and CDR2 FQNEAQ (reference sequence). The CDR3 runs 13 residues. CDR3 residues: CASSFTGNTEAFF. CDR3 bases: TGTGCCAGCAGCTTCACAGGGAACACTGAAGCTTTCTTT.

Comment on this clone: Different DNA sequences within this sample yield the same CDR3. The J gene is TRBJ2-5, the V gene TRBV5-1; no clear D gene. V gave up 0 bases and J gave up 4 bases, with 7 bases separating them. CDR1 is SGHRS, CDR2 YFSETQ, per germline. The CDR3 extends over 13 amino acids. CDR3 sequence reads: CASSLGPRETQYF. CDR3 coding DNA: TGCGCCAGCAGCTTGGGACCCCGAGAGACCCAGTACTTC. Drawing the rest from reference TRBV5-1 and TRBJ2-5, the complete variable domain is KAGVTQTPRYLIKTRGQQVTLSCSPISGHRSVSWYQQTPGQGLQFLFEYFSETQRNKGNFPGRFSGRQFSNSRSEMNVSTLELGDSALYLCASSLGPRETQYFGPGTRLLVL.

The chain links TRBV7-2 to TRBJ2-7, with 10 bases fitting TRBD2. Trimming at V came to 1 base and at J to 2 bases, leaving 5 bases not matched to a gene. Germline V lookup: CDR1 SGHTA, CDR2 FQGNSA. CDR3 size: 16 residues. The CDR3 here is CASSLEGTSAAYEQYF. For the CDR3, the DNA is TGTGCCAGCAGCTTAGAGGGGACTAGCGCAGCCTACGAGCAGTACTTC.

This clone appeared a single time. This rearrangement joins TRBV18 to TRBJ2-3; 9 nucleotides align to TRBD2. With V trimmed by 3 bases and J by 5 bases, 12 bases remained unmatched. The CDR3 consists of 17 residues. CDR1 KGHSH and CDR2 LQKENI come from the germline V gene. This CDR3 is CASSPRLAAAAGDTQYF. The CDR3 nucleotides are TGTGCCAGCTCACCGAGACTAGCGGCCGCGGCGGGAGATACGCAGTATTTT.

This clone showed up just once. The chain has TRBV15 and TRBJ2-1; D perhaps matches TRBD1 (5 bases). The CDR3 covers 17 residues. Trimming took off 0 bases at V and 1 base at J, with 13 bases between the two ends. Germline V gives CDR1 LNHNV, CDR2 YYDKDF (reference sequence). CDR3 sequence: CATSRDRRQGSYNEQFF. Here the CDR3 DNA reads TGTGCCACCAGCAGAGATCGGCGGCAGGGATCCTACAATGAGCAGTTCTTC.

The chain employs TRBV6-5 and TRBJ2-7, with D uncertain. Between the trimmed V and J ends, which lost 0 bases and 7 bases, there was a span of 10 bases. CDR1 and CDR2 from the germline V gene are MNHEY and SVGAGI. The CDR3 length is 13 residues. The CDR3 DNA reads TGTGCCAGCAGTTACTCTATCGGCTGGGAGCAGTACTTC. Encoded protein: CASSYSIGWEQYF.

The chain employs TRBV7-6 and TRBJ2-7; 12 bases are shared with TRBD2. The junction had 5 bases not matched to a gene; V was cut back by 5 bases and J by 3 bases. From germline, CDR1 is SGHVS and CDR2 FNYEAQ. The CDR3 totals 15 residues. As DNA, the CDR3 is TGTGCCAGCAGCCCGACTAGCGGGAGTGTCTACGAGCAGTACTTC. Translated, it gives CASSPTSGSVYEQYF. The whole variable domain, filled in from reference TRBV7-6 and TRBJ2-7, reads GAGVSQSPRYKVTKRGQDVALRCDPISGHVSLYWYRQALGQGPEFLTYFNYEAQQDKSGLPNDRFSAERPEGSISTLTIQRTEQRDSAMYRCASSPTSGSVYEQYFGPGTRLTVT.

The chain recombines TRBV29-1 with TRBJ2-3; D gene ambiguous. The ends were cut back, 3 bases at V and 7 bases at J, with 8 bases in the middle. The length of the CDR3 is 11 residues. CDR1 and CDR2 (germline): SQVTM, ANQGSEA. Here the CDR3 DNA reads TGCAGCGTTGAGGCGGTGAATACGCAGTATTTT. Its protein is CSVEAVNTQYF.